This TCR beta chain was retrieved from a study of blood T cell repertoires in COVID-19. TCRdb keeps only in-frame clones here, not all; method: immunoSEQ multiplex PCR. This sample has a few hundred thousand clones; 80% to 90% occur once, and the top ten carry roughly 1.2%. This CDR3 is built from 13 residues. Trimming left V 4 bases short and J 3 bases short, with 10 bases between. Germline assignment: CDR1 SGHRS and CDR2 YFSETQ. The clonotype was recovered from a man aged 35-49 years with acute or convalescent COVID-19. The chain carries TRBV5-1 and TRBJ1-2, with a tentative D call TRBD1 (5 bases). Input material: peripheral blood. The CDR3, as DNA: TGCGCCAGCAGCGTGGACAATGACTATGGCTACACCTTC. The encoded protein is CASSVDNDYGYTF.